A selection of T cell receptor beta chains follows, all from one sample in a study of shared clonotypes between healthy human individuals. Libraries were prepared by immunoSEQ multiplex PCR; TCRdb keeps only in-frame clonotypes and omits some of them. The sample has about 590,000 clones, roughly 96% seen once. Specimen: naive CD8+ T cells sorted from blood. Receptor source: a woman aged 25 to 39 in good health. The CDR3 runs from the conserved cysteine through the conserved F or W. The D gene is left open where the match is weak. Some rows mark clone size as missing; the rest say once, few, many or name a class of expanded clone.

V gene	J gene	clone size	D gene	CDR3 protein
TRBV29-1	TRBJ2-5	.	.	CSVELGSSPKETQYF
TRBV7-6	TRBJ1-3	.	.	CASSSFSGNTIYF
TRBV7-8	TRBJ2-3	.	.	CASSLRVGTDTQYF
TRBV11-2	TRBJ2-1	.	.	CASSLMNEQFF
TRBV6-5	TRBJ2-7	.	.	CASWLAPSYEQYF
TRBV21-1	.	once	.	CVILLASLSYEQYF
TRBV5-4	TRBJ2-5	.	.	CASSLEREETQYF
TRBV6-1	TRBJ1-1	.	.	CASRDGSTEAFF
TRBV6-6	TRBJ2-5	.	.	CASSYSREQYF
TRBV7-9	TRBJ1-1	once	.	CVLDTEAFF
TRBV28	TRBJ1-5	.	.	CASSRLYSNQPQHF
TRBV30	TRBJ2-7	.	.	CAWSVLPGGTYEQYF
TRBV28	TRBJ2-1	.	.	CASRLSGTGRPHNEQFF
TRBV28	TRBJ2-7	.	.	CASSLRGLYEQYF
TRBV5-4	TRBJ2-1	once	.	CASSLFGSSSYNEQFF
TRBV2	TRBJ2-5	.	.	CASTPTGVLETQYF
TRBV5-5	TRBJ2-7	.	.	CASTQQGGGYEQYF
TRBV27	TRBJ2-7	.	.	CASSPTGYSYEQYF
TRBV5-1	TRBJ1-1	.	.	CASSLEQIGGLNTEAFF
TRBV11-2	TRBJ2-7	.	.	CASSFTGYSYEQYF
TRBV13	TRBJ1-4	.	.	CASSPQGPSGEKLFF
TRBV7-8	TRBJ1-1	.	TRBD1	CASSPGTGQDTEAFF
TRBV11-2	TRBJ2-7	.	TRBD2	CASSSAGTTYEQYF
TRBV4-1	TRBJ2-1	.	TRBD2	CASSQRSSGSVNEQFF
TRBV27	TRBJ2-2	.	.	CASSLSTRGDTGELFF
TRBV10-3	TRBJ2-1	.	.	CAISEGGNEQFF
TRBV14	TRBJ2-5	.	TRBD1	CASRETGRETQYF
TRBV27	TRBJ2-1	.	TRBD1	CASSVRGGPYNEQFF
TRBV10-3	TRBJ2-7	.	.	CAISESGEEQYF
TRBV2	TRBJ2-3	.	TRBD2	CASSGLAGGPSDTQYF
TRBV5-4	TRBJ2-7	.	.	CASSLVTAEEQYF
TRBV18	TRBJ2-5	.	TRBD2	CASSPPASGSIETQYF
TRBV21-1	TRBJ1-5	few	.	CASSLRQLTSNQPQHF
TRBV18	TRBJ2-7	.	.	CASSPWGSQYEQYF
TRBV28	TRBJ1-5	.	TRBD1	CASTDDRALSNQPQHF
TRBV30	TRBJ2-7	.	.	CAWTPGGLSGYEQYF
TRBV6-4	TRBJ2-5	once	.	CASSDCGFRAQETQYF
TRBV6-5	TRBJ2-2	.	.	CASSYLGADTGELFF
TRBV19	TRBJ2-6	.	.	CASSIIGGAGANVLTF
TRBV13	TRBJ2-2	.	.	CASSPSRRTNTGELFF
TRBV7-9	TRBJ2-7	.	.	CASSLSGSTYEQYF
TRBV28	TRBJ1-1	.	.	CASSLKWEAFF
TRBV27	TRBJ2-1	.	TRBD1	CASRGQGHYNEQFF
TRBV2	TRBJ2-7	once	.	CASSGFPGKVYEQYF
TRBV10-1	TRBJ2-1	.	.	CASSERIEGVVSDNEQFF
TRBV9	TRBJ2-1	.	.	CASSVGQDGNEQFF
TRBV7-8	TRBJ2-7	.	.	CASRDGSSYEQYF
TRBV9	TRBJ1-2	.	TRBD1	CASSVGLTGNYGYTF
TRBV28	TRBJ1-2	.	.	CASSLTVRGGYTF
TRBV14	TRBJ2-7	.	.	CASSQGRWLSYEQYF
TRBV11-1	TRBJ2-5	.	.	CASSPEGGSLWETQYF
TRBV2	TRBJ2-1	.	TRBD2	CASSEGGRAPRVDEQFF
TRBV9	TRBJ2-2	.	TRBD1	CASSTPRGLSTGELFF